This T cell receptor beta chain comes out of a study of T cell repertoires in aging, cancer and after chemotherapy. Study-level information: Six age groups, ranging from 30 or younger to 70 or older, included the donors. The whole study produced a dataset of several million TCR reads.

Multiplex touch-down PCR with TRB-A/B primers amplified rearranged V-D-J TRB sequences. TCRdb analysed the multiplex PCR reads with MiXCR anew, one entry per CDR3 protein. The table shows about 2,500 distinct CDR3 sequences, with under 30% occurring only once. Peripheral blood genomic DNA, not sorted cells or RNA, was the template. V lost 2 bases and J 3 bases, leaving 16 bases between the germline ends. This CDR3 comprises 16 residues. Germline values: CDR1 MNHNS, CDR2 SASEGT. This clonotype has just a few counts. What it recognizes is unknown. Whole-study findings and limits: In cancer patients, declining TCR diversity with age involved lost richness and lost evenness. No conclusions about immunological memory after chemotherapy can be drawn from the repertoire data.

Sequencing was performed on blood. This TCR was recovered from a human donor with a solid tumor. The V and J genes are TRBV6-1 and TRBJ1-1; no clear D. This CDR3 reads CASSEKVTPGYTEAFF. CDR3 DNA sequence: TGTGCCAGCAGTGAAAAGGTAACTCCTGGGTACACTGAAGCTTTCTTT.